Below, one T cell receptor beta chain is given with its context. Antigen: not known. Germline V gene data show CDR1 as SGHTA and CDR2 as FQGNSA. Losses at the gene ends were 1 base for V and 10 bases for J; bases not matched to a gene: 11. The CDR3 has 15 amino acids. PCR was performed a second time for roughly 7 to 11 cycles using a sample-barcoded 5' primer and a J-beta primer mix. TCRdb processed the 5' RACE reads anew with MiXCR; each CDR3 protein has one entry. In the table there are about 780,000 distinct CDR3 sequences, around 45% of which are singletons. These data are taken from a study of blood T cells in healthy people across ages. Study-wide context: Roughly one uniquely barcoded beta molecule per two T cells was captured. General study points: Unsorted PBMCs prevented conclusive naive versus antigen-experienced comparison.

The chain employs TRBV7-2 and TRBJ2-5; 8 bases are shared with TRBD1. This sequence originates from a man older than 75 in good health. Sequenced: blood. DNA for the CDR3: TGTGCCAGCAGCTTAGGGGCAGGGGGCGAGAAGATCCAGTACTTC. The encoded protein is CASSLGAGGEKIQYF. The whole variable domain, filled in from reference TRBV7-2 and TRBJ2-5, reads GAGVSQSPSNKVTEKGKDVELRCDPISGHTALYWYRQSLGQGLEFLIYFQGNSAPDKSGLPSDRFSAERTGGSVSTLTIQRTQQEDSAVYLCASSLGAGGEKIQYFGPGTRLLVL.